These 25 T cell receptor beta chains share one sample of origin, sequenced in a study of cytomegalovirus exposure and HLA in healthy donors. Primers: 60 Vbeta forward and 13 Jbeta reverse. The method was immunoSEQ multiplex PCR; TCRdb's version includes in-frame clones alone and lacks a portion of them. The table includes tens of thousands of clones, 82% detected once. The sequenced sample was PBMCs. Every receptor here comes from a woman aged 18-29 years in good health and CMV-seropositive.

As to this clone: Within the sample, other DNA sequences also encode this same CDR3. The rearrangement links TRBV4-1 to TRBJ1-1, with 9 bases matching TRBD1. Per germline, CDR1 MGHRA and CDR2 YSYEKL. J lost 4 bases, V lost 3 bases, and 9 bases had no gene match. The CDR3 consists of 16 residues. For the CDR3, the DNA is TGCGCCAGCAGCCACGTAAAAGGACAGGGGCGCACTGAAGCTTTCTTT. Residues: CASSHVKGQGRTEAFF.

This chain joins TRBV5-4 and TRBJ2-7; 9 positions match TRBD1. V was clipped by 2 bases and J by 0 bases; unmatched bases: 3. The CDR3 covers 15 residues. Germline assignment: CDR1 SGHNT and CDR2 YYREEE (reference sequence). The CDR3 protein is CASSLGQGISYEQYF. For the CDR3, the DNA is TGTGCCAGCAGCTTAGGACAGGGGATCTCCTACGAGCAGTACTTC.

V and J are TRBV5-1 and TRBJ1-3; D possibly corresponds to TRBD1 (6 bases). Germline CDR1 and CDR2: SGHRS and YFSETQ. Trimming left V 4 bases short and J 2 bases short, with 10 bases between. This CDR3 spans 14 amino acids. DNA of the CDR3: TGCGCCAGCAGCCTCACAGGGACTGGAAACACCATATATTTT. Translated, it gives CASSLTGTGNTIYF.

This rearrangement joins TRBV18 to TRBJ2-1, with no clear D. Germline CDR1 is KGHSH and CDR2 is LQKENI. The V end was cut by 3 bases, the J end by 4 bases, with 10 bases between. The CDR3 has 14 residues. The CDR3 loop reads CASSPLPPYNEQFF. DNA for the CDR3: TGTGCCAGCTCACCTCTACCCCCTTACAATGAGCAGTTCTTC.

The genes are TRBV28 and TRBJ2-5; D not resolved. Per germline, CDR1 MDHEN and CDR2 SYDVKM. The CDR3 length is 14 residues. V lost 1 base and J 7 bases, leaving 13 bases between the germline ends. CDR3 DNA sequence: TGTGCCAGCAGTTTATCTTACAATCTTGGGACCCAGTACTTC. Its translation: CASSLSYNLGTQYF.

The chain recombines TRBV19 with TRBJ1-2; tentatively, D is TRBD1 (5 bases). Trimming took off 9 bases at V and 3 bases at J, with 14 bases between the two ends. CDR1 LNHDA and CDR2 SQIVND come from the germline V gene (reference sequence). This CDR3 contains 13 residues. The CDR3 reads CASQTFRDYGYTF. The DNA for the CDR3 is TGTGCCAGCCAGACCTTCAGGGACTATGGCTACACCTTC.

As for this clone: Other DNA sequences within the sample encode an identical CDR3. The chain carries TRBV6-5 and TRBJ2-7; 7 bases map to TRBD1. The V gene end was trimmed by 8 bases and the J gene end by 6 bases; junction bases not matched to a gene: 10. Germline V gives CDR1 MNHEY, CDR2 SVGAGI. The CDR3 has 13 amino acids. The chain's CDR3 is CASRRDRVGEQYF. The CDR3 DNA reads as TGTGCCAGCCGGCGAGACAGGGTAGGCGAGCAGTACTTC.

This clone has just one count. V usage is TRBV30 and J usage is TRBJ2-7, with 11 bases matching TRBD2. V lost 0 bases to trimming and J lost 3 bases; unmatched junction nucleotides: 7. The CDR3 totals 16 residues. Germline V gene sequence: CDR1 GTSNPN, CDR2 SVGIG (reference sequence). The DNA for the CDR3 is TGTGCCTGGAGTGTACCCACTAGCGGGGGCCTCTACGAGCAGTACTTC. This codes for CAWSVPTSGGLYEQYF.

The chain joins TRBV7-8 to TRBJ1-5; 8 bases map to TRBD1. V shed 5 bases and J 0 bases; nucleotides not matched to a gene: 9. Germline V gives CDR1 SGHVS, CDR2 FQNEAQ. This CDR3 spans 17 amino acids. The CDR3 sequence is CASSVDRAGYSNQPQHF. In DNA, the CDR3 is TGTGCCAGCAGCGTGGACAGGGCCGGATATAGCAATCAGCCCCAGCATTTT.

The V call is TRBV4-1, the J call TRBJ1-2; no clear D. The CDR3 is 11 residues long. V was trimmed by 4 bases and J by 4 bases, leaving 4 bases between them. Germline CDR1 reads MGHRA; CDR2 reads YSYEKL. In DNA, the CDR3 is TGCGCCAGCAGCCTCGGCTATGGCTACACCTTC. This sequence encodes CASSLGYGYTF.

J is TRBJ2-7 and V is TRBV30; TRBD2 aligns across 8 bases. Trimming cost V 3 bases and J 5 bases; bases outside gene matches: 9. Germline V gives CDR1 GTSNPN, CDR2 SVGIG (reference sequence). The CDR3 runs 14 residues. CDR3 nucleotides: TGTGCCTGGAGCCGGGGGGGGCCTCTGGACGAGCAGTACTTC. As protein: CAWSRGGPLDEQYF.

This clone was observed a few times. V is TRBV6-1 and J is TRBJ1-4, with unresolved D. The CDR3 is 16 amino acids. From germline, CDR1 is MNHNS and CDR2 SASEGT. Trimming cost V 0 bases and J 0 bases, with 8 bases left between them. The CDR3 spells CASSEAGLATNEKLFF. The DNA for the CDR3 is TGTGCCAGCAGTGAAGCTGGCCTAGCAACTAATGAAAAACTGTTTTTT.

The chain recombines TRBV30 with TRBJ2-2; no clear D gene. V lost 0 bases and J lost 1, with 9 bases in between. The CDR3 is 15 residues long. CDR1 is GTSNPN and CDR2 is SVGIG in the germline V gene (reference sequence). The CDR3 here is CAWSVPSRNTGELFF. The CDR3 DNA is TGTGCCTGGAGTGTACCCTCGCGGAACACCGGGGAGCTGTTTTTT.

This clone was picked up a small number of times. The chain has TRBV5-6 and TRBJ1-1; weak D call: TRBD1 (6 bases). Per the germline V gene, CDR1 is SGHDT and CDR2 is YYEEEE. This CDR3 comprises 14 residues. Deletions cut 9 bases from V and 4 bases from J, with 19 bases between. CDR3 loop: CATQLGVRGTEAFF. The CDR3 bases are TGTGCCACCCAGCTTGGGGTCAGGGGCACTGAAGCTTTCTTT.

The rearrangement uses TRBV19 and TRBJ2-5; the match to TRBD1 covers 8 bases. The J call may not be correct, given that the DNA end is closer to TRBJ2-7. This CDR3 contains 13 residues. Germline assignment: CDR1 LNHDA and CDR2 SQIVND (reference sequence). The CDR3 is CASRLGQGGEQYF. The CDR3 DNA is TGTGCCAGTAGGTTAGGACAGGGCGGCGAGCAGTACTTC.

The chain recombines TRBV11-2 with TRBJ2-5; TRBD2 agrees at 10 bases. With V trimmed by 1 base and J by 1 base, 9 bases remained unmatched. CDR3 length: 18 residues. Germline V gene data show CDR1 as SGHAT and CDR2 as FQNNGV. The CDR3 spells CASSLGVASGSGQETQYF. As DNA, the CDR3 is TGTGCCAGCAGCTTAGGGGTGGCTAGCGGGAGCGGCCAAGAGACCCAGTACTTC.

The chain recombines TRBV7-9 with TRBJ2-2; weak D call: TRBD1 (6 bases). The CDR3 sequence is 15 residues long. V shed 5 bases and J shed 8 bases, with 18 bases lying between them. CDR1 is SEHNR, CDR2 FQNEAQ, per germline (reference sequence). Here the CDR3 reads CASSAPQRGSGELFF. CDR3 in DNA: TGTGCCAGCAGCGCCCCCCAGAGGGGGTCTGGGGAGCTGTTTTTT.

The chain combines TRBV7-2 with TRBJ2-5, with no clear D. V lost 1 base, J lost 1 base, and 10 bases lay in between. The CDR3 loop spans 15 amino acids. Germline V gene lookup returns CDR1 SGHTA and CDR2 FQGNSA. In nucleotides, the CDR3 is TGTGCCAGCAGCTTAGGTTCGACGGGCCAAGAGACCCAGTACTTC. This translates into CASSLGSTGQETQYF.

The CDR3 loop is CASSYSLLAANTEAFF. The CDR3 region has the DNA TGCGCCAGCAGCTACTCTCTCCTTGCTGCGAACACTGAAGCTTTCTTT. The chain combines TRBV5-1 with TRBJ1-1; D gene unclear. CDR1 SGHRS and CDR2 YFSETQ come from the germline V gene. The CDR3 sequence is 16 residues long. V dropped 3 bases and J dropped 1 base, with 16 bases sitting between them. The full variable domain, with the rest looked up from reference TRBV5-1 and TRBJ1-1, is KAGVTQTPRYLIKTRGQQVTLSCSPISGHRSVSWYQQTPGQGLQFLFEYFSETQRNKGNFPGRFSGRQFSNSRSEMNVSTLELGDSALYLCASSYSLLAANTEAFFGQGTRLTVV.

This chain links TRBV25-1 with TRBJ1-1, with TRBD1 identical over 9 bases. V lost 3 bases, J lost 5 bases, and 7 bases stayed unmatched. Germline CDR1 is MGHDK and CDR2 is SYGVNS. CDR3 length: 15 amino acids. The CDR3 loop is CASSEGDRVRTEAFF. The CDR3 region has the DNA TGTGCCAGCAGTGAGGGGGACAGGGTAAGGACTGAAGCTTTCTTT. Full variable domain (missing parts from reference TRBV25-1 and TRBJ1-1): EADIYQTPRYLVIGTGKKITLECSQTMGHDKMYWYQQDPGMELHLIHYSYGVNSTEKGDLSSESTVSRIRTEHFPLTLESARPSHTSQYLCASSEGDRVRTEAFFGQGTRLTVV.

The rearrangement joins TRBV28 to TRBJ2-7; tentatively, D is TRBD1 (6 bases). V was cut by 6 bases and J by 0 bases, with 21 bases left in between. CDR1 and CDR2 from the germline V gene are MDHEN and SYDVKM. The CDR3 runs to 17 residues. The CDR3 sequence is CASRTTSQGRFSYEQYF. CDR3 DNA: TGTGCCAGCAGAACGACCTCACAGGGACGGTTCTCCTACGAGCAGTACTTC.

The chain links TRBV19 to TRBJ2-1, with 8 bases identical to TRBD1. The CDR3 contains 14 residues. J gave up 6 bases and V 4 bases, and 5 bases lay outside the gene matches. Germline CDR1 is LNHDA and CDR2 is SQIVND (reference sequence). The CDR3 sequence: CASSTGGAPNEQFF. The CDR3 DNA is TGTGCCAGTAGTACAGGGGGCGCCCCCAATGAGCAGTTCTTC.

The sample holds a few counts of this clone. The chain has TRBV5-1 and TRBJ1-2; 9 bases match TRBD1. Losses at the gene ends were 4 bases for V and 8 bases for J; bases not matched to a gene: 9. The CDR3 extends over 14 amino acids. Germline CDR1 is SGHRS and CDR2 is YFSETQ. CDR3 sequence reads: CASSTLTGGNGYTF. CDR3 DNA sequence: TGCGCCAGCAGCACGTTAACAGGGGGCAACGGCTACACCTTC.

The V and J genes are TRBV7-6 and TRBJ2-3; D not certain. The CDR3 has 14 amino acids. Deletions cut 1 base from V and 0 bases from J, with 5 bases between. The germline V gene encodes CDR1 SGHVS and CDR2 FNYEAQ. CDR3 sequence reads: CASSLGPSTDTQYF. In nucleotides, the CDR3 is TGTGCCAGCAGCTTAGGTCCAAGCACAGATACGCAGTATTTT.

This chain uses TRBV5-1 with TRBJ2-2; 13 bases are a match to TRBD2. The CDR3 spans 18 residues. The ends lost 3 bases at V and 6 bases at J; junction bases unmatched: 11. Germline CDR1 is SGHRS and CDR2 is YFSETQ. The CDR3 DNA sequence: TGCGCCAGCAGCTCGGGACTAGCGGGGACACTCGGGGCCGGGGAGCTGTTTTTT. Its protein product is CASSSGLAGTLGAGELFF. The full variable domain, completed using reference TRBV5-1 and TRBJ2-2, is KAGVTQTPRYLIKTRGQQVTLSCSPISGHRSVSWYQQTPGQGLQFLFEYFSETQRNKGNFPGRFSGRQFSNSRSEMNVSTLELGDSALYLCASSSGLAGTLGAGELFFGEGSRLTVL.